This record concerns one T cell receptor (beta chain) sequence. This specimen comes from a study of CD8 T cells in Susac syndrome. V shed 2 bases and J shed 1 base, with 18 bases lying between them. The length of the CDR3 is 17 residues. Germline CDR1 reads LGHNA; CDR2 reads YNFKEQ. cDNA came from around 0.5 to 1 ug RNA primed by random hexamers. A single record per CDR3 protein comes from TCRdb applying MiXCR to the immunoSEQ multiplex PCR reads. Among about 73,000 distinct CDR3 sequences listed, approximately 95% were seen once. The chain carries TRBV4-2 and TRBJ2-7, with D unclear. The sequenced material came from CD8+ T cells from PBMCs. The TCR was taken from a human donor with multiple sclerosis. For the CDR3, the DNA is TGTGCCAGCAGCCAAAAACCCGGACGGCCGGTGTCCTACGAGCAGTACTTC. Translation gives CASSQKPGRPVSYEQYF.